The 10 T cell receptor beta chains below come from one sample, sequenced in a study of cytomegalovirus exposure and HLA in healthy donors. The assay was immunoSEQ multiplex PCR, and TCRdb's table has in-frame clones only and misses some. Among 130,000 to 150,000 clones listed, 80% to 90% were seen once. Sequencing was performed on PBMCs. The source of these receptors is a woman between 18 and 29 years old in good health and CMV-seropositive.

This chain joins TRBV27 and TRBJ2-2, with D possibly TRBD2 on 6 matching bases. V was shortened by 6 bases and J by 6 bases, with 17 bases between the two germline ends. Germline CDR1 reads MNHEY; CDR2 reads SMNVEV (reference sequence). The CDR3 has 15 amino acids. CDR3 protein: CASRLTSLVSGELFF. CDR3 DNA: TGTGCCAGCAGACTGACTAGTCTTGTTTCCGGGGAGCTGTTTTTT.

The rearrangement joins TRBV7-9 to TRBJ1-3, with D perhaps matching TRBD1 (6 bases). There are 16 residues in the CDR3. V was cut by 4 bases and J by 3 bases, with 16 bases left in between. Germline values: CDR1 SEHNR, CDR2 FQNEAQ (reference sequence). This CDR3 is CASSYNPDRLGNTIYF. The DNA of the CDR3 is TGTGCCAGCAGCTACAACCCCGACAGGCTTGGAAACACCATATATTTT.

CDR3 in DNA: TGCGCCAGCAGCCAAGTGGCTAGCGGCCAAGAGACCCAGTACTTC. It specifies CASSQVASGQETQYF. The gene calls are TRBV4-1 and TRBJ2-5; 7 bases align to TRBD2. V was clipped by 1 base and J by 1 base; unmatched bases: 3. Germline V gives CDR1 MGHRA, CDR2 YSYEKL. The CDR3 is made up of 15 amino acids.

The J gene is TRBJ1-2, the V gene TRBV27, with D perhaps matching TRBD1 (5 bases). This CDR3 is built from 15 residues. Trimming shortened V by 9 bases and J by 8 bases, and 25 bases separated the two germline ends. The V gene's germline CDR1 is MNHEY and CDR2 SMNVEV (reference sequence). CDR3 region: CARFLRAIRGIGYTF. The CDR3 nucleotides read TGTGCCAGATTCCTTCGGGCGATTAGGGGCATCGGCTACACCTTC.

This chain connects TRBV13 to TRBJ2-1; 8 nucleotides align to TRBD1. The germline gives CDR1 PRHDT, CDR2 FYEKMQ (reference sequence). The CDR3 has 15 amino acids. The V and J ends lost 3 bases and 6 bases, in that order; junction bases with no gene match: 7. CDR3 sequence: CASSLGQEIPNEQFF. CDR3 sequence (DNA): TGTGCCAGCAGCTTGGGACAGGAGATACCCAATGAGCAGTTCTTC. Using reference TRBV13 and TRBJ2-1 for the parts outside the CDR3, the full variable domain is AAGVIQSPRHLIKEKRETATLKCYPIPRHDTVYWYQQGPGQDPQFLISFYEKMQSDKGSIPDRFSAQQFSDYHSELNMSSLELGDSALYFCASSLGQEIPNEQFFGPGTRLTVL.

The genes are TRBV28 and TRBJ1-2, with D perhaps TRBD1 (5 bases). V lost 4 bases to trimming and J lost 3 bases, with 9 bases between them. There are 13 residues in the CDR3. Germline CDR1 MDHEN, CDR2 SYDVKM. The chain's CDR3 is CASSSGGDYGYTF. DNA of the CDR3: TGTGCCAGCAGTTCCGGGGGGGACTATGGCTACACCTTC.

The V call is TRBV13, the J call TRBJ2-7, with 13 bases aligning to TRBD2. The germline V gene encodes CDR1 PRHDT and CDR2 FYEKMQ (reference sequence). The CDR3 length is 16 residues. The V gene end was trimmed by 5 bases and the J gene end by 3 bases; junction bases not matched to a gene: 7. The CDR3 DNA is TGTGCCAGCAGCCCTAGGACTAGCGGGGGATTCTACGAGCAGTACTTC. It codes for CASSPRTSGGFYEQYF.

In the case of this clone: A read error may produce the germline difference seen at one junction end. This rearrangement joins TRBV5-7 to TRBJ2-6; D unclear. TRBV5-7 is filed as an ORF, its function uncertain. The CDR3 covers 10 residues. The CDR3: CFSGANVLTF. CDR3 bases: TGCTTCTCTGGGGCCAACGTCCTGACTTTC.

The CDR3 DNA reads as TGTGCCAGCACCATGGGGACAGGGGGGTCCCTTAGCTATGGCTACACCTTC. Amino acids: CASTMGTGGSLSYGYTF. The chain uses TRBV28 and TRBJ1-2; TRBD1 matches at 11 bases. This CDR3 contains 17 residues. Germline values: CDR1 MDHEN, CDR2 SYDVKM. V lost 7 bases to trimming and J lost 4 bases; unmatched junction nucleotides: 14.

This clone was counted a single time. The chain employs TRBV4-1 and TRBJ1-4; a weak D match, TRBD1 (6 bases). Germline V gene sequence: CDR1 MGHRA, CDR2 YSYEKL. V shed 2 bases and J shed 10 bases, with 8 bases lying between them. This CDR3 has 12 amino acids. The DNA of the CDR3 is TGCGCCAGCAGCCAACTGACAGGAAAACTGTTTTTT. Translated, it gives CASSQLTGKLFF.